In its sample, the clone carrying this TCR beta chain was seen a few times. Its matching antigen is unknown. This specimen belongs to a study of T-cell reconstitution after alpha-beta-depleted transplantation in children. The study's findings and limits: It was newly produced T cells that mostly accounted for T-cell counts and diversity one year after transplant. Several hundred expanded graft clones reportedly supplied alpha-beta T cells about two months after transplant. Surviving thymic progenitors and recipient T cells were the source of high TCRbeta diversity at day 60 in some patients.

Trimming at V came to 3 bases and at J to 2 bases, leaving 5 bases not matched to a gene. Germline V CDR1 and CDR2: LGHNA, YNFKEQ. This CDR3 spans 15 amino acids. During its preparation, the TCRbeta library received unique molecular identifiers. TCRdb redid the calling of the PCR reads with MiXCR, one entry per CDR3 protein. The repertoire has about 980,000 distinct CDR3 sequences, around 30% of them found once; the top ten carry roughly 31%. This specimen was PBMCs, mostly from graft donor cells, taken 360 days after TCRalphabeta/CD19-depleted stem cell transplant. This chain connects TRBV4-2 to TRBJ2-5, with TRBD2 matching over 8 bases. The TCR originated in a boy younger than two who had a stem cell transplant for SCID, so the T cells may come from the graft donor. CDR3 DNA sequence: TGTGCCAGCAGCCATGTGGGACTAGAGCAAGAGACCCAGTACTTC. Translation: CASSHVGLEQETQYF.